What follows is one T cell receptor (beta chain) and its context. Its antigen is not known. This sample is drawn from a study of T cell responses to AZD1222 COVID-19 vaccine. The study's findings and limits: Spike-specific TCR breadth rose after two AZD1222 doses, and depth rose as well.

Here immunoSEQ multiplex PCR was the method, and the copy in TCRdb shows in-frame clones only, minus some. Here the sample spans over 130,000 clones, approximately 90% being singletons. The V and J ends lost 5 bases and 6 bases respectively, with 18 bases between them. The CDR3 is 15 amino acids. Germline CDR1 and CDR2: LGHDT and YNNKEL (reference sequence). Timing groups of about 4 and about 12 weeks for second doses were pooled. This chain connects TRBV3-1 (or the pseudogene TRBV3-2) to TRBJ2-3; D is unresolved. The receptor was isolated from an adult who received the AZD1222 COVID-19 vaccine. This sample comprised peripheral blood, obtained 28 days after the second AZD1222 dose. CDR3 sequence (DNA): TGTGCCAGCAGCGCCGTCCTGGGGTCGGTGGATACGCAGTATTTT. It translates to CASSAVLGSVDTQYF.